These T cell receptor beta chains were read from a single sample in a study of shared clonotypes between healthy human individuals. TCRdb's copy holds only in-frame clones and misses some; the assay was immunoSEQ multiplex PCR. The sample includes approximately 1,500,000 clones, around 97% of them seen just once. Material for sequencing was naive CD4+ T cells sorted from blood. The receptors stem from a man under 40 in good health. Both conserved end residues are part of each CDR3. The D gene is left open where the match is weak. Clone size, where shown, is once, few, many, or a class for clones that have expanded.

TRBJ2-2,-,-,TRBV28,TGTGCCAGCAGTTCCGGGGAGCTGTTTTTT,CASSSGELFF
TRBJ1-2,-,-,TRBV2,TGTGCCAGCAGTGAGTCGCTTAACTATGGCTACACCTTC,CASSESLNYGYTF
TRBJ2-7,TRBD1,once,TRBV6-5,TGTGCCAGCAGACTGACAGGGTCTGAATACGAGCAGTACTTC,CASRLTGSEYEQYF
TRBJ2-2,-,-,TRBV4-1,TGCGCCAGCAGCCCCCCTCGCGGGACCCACACCGGGGAGCTGTTTTTT,CASSPPRGTHTGELFF
TRBJ2-2,-,-,TRBV2,TGTGCCAGCAGTGTGAGGTCCGGGGAGCTGTTTTTT,CASSVRSGELFF
TRBJ1-1,-,-,TRBV5-8,TGTGCCAGCAGCTTGGCCAAGGGAGTGAACACTGAAGCTTTCTTT,CASSLAKGVNTEAFF
TRBJ2-3,-,-,TRBV7-2,TGTGCCACGGGGCGGGGTGGCACAGATACGCAGTATTTT,CATGRGGTDTQYF
TRBJ2-1,-,-,TRBV4-1,TGCGCCAGCAGCCAAGAGTTAGCGGAGCAGTTCTTC,CASSQELAEQFF
TRBJ2-3,-,-,TRBV28,TGTGCCAGCAGTCTAACAGACCAAGCGGGCACAGATACGCAGTATTTT,CASSLTDQAGTDTQYF
TRBJ1-5,-,-,TRBV30,TGTGCCTGGACAGGGGCCCGATATAGCAATCAGCCCCAGCATTTT,CAWTGARYSNQPQHF
TRBJ1-2,-,-,TRBV5-1,TGCGCCAGCAGCTTGGTGGGTCAGGGAGTTAACTATGGCTACACCTTC,CASSLVGQGVNYGYTF
TRBJ2-2,TRBD2,-,TRBV10-3,TGTGCCATCAGTGAATATCTAGCGGGAGTATCGTCTGGCAACACCGGGGAGCTGTTTTTT,CAISEYLAGVSSGNTGELFF
TRBJ1-1,-,few,TRBV5-6,TGTGCCAGCAGCTTGCAACGACGGAACACTGAAGCTTTCTTT,CASSLQRRNTEAFF
TRBJ2-3,TRBD2,-,TRBV19,TGTGCCAGTAGTATTTATCGGACTAGCGGAAGCACAGATACGCAGTATTTT,CASSIYRTSGSTDTQYF
TRBJ1-4,TRBD1,-,TRBV25-1,TGTGCCAGCAAAAGCAGGGGGTGGGAAAAACTGTTTTTT,CASKSRGWEKLFF
TRBJ1-1,-,-,TRBV7-8,TGTGCCAGCAGCCCGCCGGGACATAGGAACACTGAAGCTTTCTTT,CASSPPGHRNTEAFF
TRBJ1-1,-,few,TRBV7-8,TGTGCCAGCAGCCGCAAGAGCAACTCACAGGCGAACACTGAAGCTTTCTTT,CASSRKSNSQANTEAFF
TRBJ2-2,TRBD2,-,TRBV19,TGTGCCAGTAGTGGACTAGCGGGCAACACCGGGGAGCTGTTTTTT,CASSGLAGNTGELFF
TRBJ2-1,-,-,TRBV18,TGTGCCAGCTCAGAAATAGGGCCATCTCATAGGCATGAGCAGTTCTTC,CASSEIGPSHRHEQFF
TRBJ1-2,TRBD1,-,TRBV5-1,TGCGCCAGCAGGTGGGACAGCAACTATGGCTACACCTTC,CASRWDSNYGYTF
TRBJ2-2,TRBD2,-,TRBV11-3,TGTGCCAGCAGCTTAGAACTAGCGACCGGGGAGCTGTTTTTT,CASSLELATGELFF
TRBJ2-5,TRBD2,-,TRBV5-4,TGTGCCAGCAGCTCGACTAGCGGTTTCACTGGGGGAGAGACCCAGTACTTC,CASSSTSGFTGGETQYF
TRBJ1-5,-,-,TRBV10-3,TGTGCCATCAGTGCCCGGGGGGTTGGCAATCAGCCCCAGCATTTT,CAISARGVGNQPQHF
TRBJ1-5,-,-,TRBV28,TGTGCCAGCAGAACCCTCGAGGCACCCAGCAATCAGCCCCAGCATTTT,CASRTLEAPSNQPQHF
TRBJ2-3,TRBD2,-,TRBV7-9,TGTGCCAGCAGCCCTGGGACTAGCGGGCGATACACAGATACGCAGTATTTT,CASSPGTSGRYTDTQYF
TRBJ1-2,-,-,TRBV27,TGTGCCAGCAGTTTAGGGGCGGGGGTCTATGGCTACACCTTC,CASSLGAGVYGYTF
TRBJ2-1,-,-,TRBV20-1,TGCAGTGCGAGCCCCAACAATGAGCAGTTCTTC,CSASPNNEQFF
TRBJ1-2,-,-,TRBV5-4,TGTGCCAGCAGCTCAAGGGACGGACTCTATGGCTACACCTTC,CASSSRDGLYGYTF
TRBJ2-7,TRBD1,-,TRBV19,TGTGCCAGTAGTATGAGGTCTTGGGACAGGGGGACGAATTTCTCCTACGAGCAGTACTTC,CASSMRSWDRGTNFSYEQYF
TRBJ2-3,-,-,TRBV9,TGTGCCAGCAGTCGTCGGGGGGCTAGCGCTGGTGGAGATACGCAGTATTTT,CASSRRGASAGGDTQYF
TRBJ2-5,-,-,TRBV5-6,TGTGCCAGCAGCTTGGCCCTAGAGACCCAGTACTTC,CASSLALETQYF
TRBJ2-7,TRBD1,-,TRBV11-2,TGTGCCAGCAGTCCCTCCGACAGGGGGCGTTACGAGCAGTACTTC,CASSPSDRGRYEQYF
TRBJ1-3,-,-,TRBV6-6,TGTGCCAGCAGTTACCCCCAGGGGAGCTCTGGAAACACCATATATTTT,CASSYPQGSSGNTIYF
TRBJ1-4,-,-,TRBV5-1,TGCGCCAGCAGCTTCGACCCCGGGGAAAAACTGTTTTTT,CASSFDPGEKLFF
TRBJ2-7,TRBD2,-,TRBV6-6,TGTGCCAGCAGCCCGGGGGGGTACGAGCAGTACTTC,CASSPGGYEQYF
TRBJ2-7,-,-,TRBV28,TGTGCCAGCAGTTCAACCTACGAGCAGTACTTC,CASSSTYEQYF
TRBJ2-7,-,-,TRBV4-3,TGCGCCAGCAGCCAAGGTATTCAACTTTGGCAGGACGTCTCCTACGAGCAGTACTTC,CASSQGIQLWQDVSYEQYF
TRBJ2-7,-,-,TRBV7-3,TGTGCCAGCAGCTTAAATGCCGGCTACGAGCAGTACTTC,CASSLNAGYEQYF
TRBJ2-3,TRBD1,-,TRBV25-1,TGTGCCAACCCGACAGGGAACACAGATACGCAGTATTTT,CANPTGNTDTQYF
TRBJ2-5,-,-,TRBV7-2,TGTGCCAGCAGCATCTGGCTAGCGCAAAAGACCCAGTACTTC,CASSIWLAQKTQYF
TRBJ1-1,-,-,TRBV25-1,TGTGCCAGCGCCAGGCGGGGTGGGACTGAAGCTTTCTTT,CASARRGGTEAFF
TRBJ2-4,-,-,TRBV7-6,TGTGCCAGCAGCTTACTTGGAGAAAACATTCAGTACTTC,CASSLLGENIQYF